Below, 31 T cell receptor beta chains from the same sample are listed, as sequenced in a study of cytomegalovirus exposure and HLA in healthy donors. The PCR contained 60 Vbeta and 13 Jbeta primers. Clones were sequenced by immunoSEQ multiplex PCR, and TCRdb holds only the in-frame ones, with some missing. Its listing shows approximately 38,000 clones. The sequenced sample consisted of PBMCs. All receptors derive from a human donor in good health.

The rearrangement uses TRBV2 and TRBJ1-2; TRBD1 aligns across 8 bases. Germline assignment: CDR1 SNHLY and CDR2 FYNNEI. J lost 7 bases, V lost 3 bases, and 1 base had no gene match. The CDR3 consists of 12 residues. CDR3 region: CASSEGQAGYTF. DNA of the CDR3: TGTGCCAGCAGTGAGGGACAGGCTGGCTACACCTTC.

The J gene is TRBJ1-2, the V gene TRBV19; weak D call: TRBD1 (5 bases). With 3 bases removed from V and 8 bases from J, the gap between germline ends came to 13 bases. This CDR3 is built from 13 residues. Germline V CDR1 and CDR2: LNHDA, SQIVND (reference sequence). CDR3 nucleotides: TGTGCCAGTAGTATCGATCGGGGGTCCGGCTACACCTTC. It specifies CASSIDRGSGYTF.

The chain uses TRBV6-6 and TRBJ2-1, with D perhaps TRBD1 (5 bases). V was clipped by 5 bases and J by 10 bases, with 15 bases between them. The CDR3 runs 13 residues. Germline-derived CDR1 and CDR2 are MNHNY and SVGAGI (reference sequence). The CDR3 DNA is TGTGCCAGCAGTCTCCCAGGGCGCAGGGAGCAGTTCTTC. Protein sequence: CASSLPGRREQFF.

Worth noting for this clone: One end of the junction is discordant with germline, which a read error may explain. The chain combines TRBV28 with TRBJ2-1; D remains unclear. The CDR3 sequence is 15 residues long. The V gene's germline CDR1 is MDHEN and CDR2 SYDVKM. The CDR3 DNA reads TGTGCCAGCAGTTTATTGCGGAGCTCCGACAATGAGCAGTTCTTC. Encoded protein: CASSLLRSSDNEQFF.

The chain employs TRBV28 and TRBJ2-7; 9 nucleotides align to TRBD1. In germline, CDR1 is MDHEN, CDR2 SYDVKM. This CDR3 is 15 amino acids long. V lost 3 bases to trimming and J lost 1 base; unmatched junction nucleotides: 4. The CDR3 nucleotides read TGTGCCAGCAGTTTCCCCGGGACAGGGTCCTACGAGCAGTACTTC. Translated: CASSFPGTGSYEQYF.

The CDR3 bases are TGTGCCAGCAGCCCCCAAGCACGGACTAATGAAAAACTGTTTTTT. Protein: CASSPQARTNEKLFF. The V gene is TRBV9, the J gene TRBJ1-4; no reliable D call. The germline CDR1 and CDR2 sequences are SGDLS and YYNGEE. Trimming pared 4 bases from V and 2 bases from J, leaving 12 bases between. The CDR3 has 15 amino acids.

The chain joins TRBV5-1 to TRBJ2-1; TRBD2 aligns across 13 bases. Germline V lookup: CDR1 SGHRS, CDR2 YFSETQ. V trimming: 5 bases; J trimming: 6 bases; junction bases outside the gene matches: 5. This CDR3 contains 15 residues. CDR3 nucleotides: TGCGCCAGCAGTTCCGGGACTAGCGGGGTCAATGAGCAGTTCTTC. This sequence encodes CASSSGTSGVNEQFF.

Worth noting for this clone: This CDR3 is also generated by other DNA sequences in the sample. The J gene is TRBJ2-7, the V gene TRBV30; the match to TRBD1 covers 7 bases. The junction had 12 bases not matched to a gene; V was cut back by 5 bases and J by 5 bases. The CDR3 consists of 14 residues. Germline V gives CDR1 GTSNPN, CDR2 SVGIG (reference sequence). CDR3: CAWAGGLSADEQYF. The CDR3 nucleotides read TGTGCCTGGGCAGGGGGATTATCCGCGGACGAGCAGTACTTC.

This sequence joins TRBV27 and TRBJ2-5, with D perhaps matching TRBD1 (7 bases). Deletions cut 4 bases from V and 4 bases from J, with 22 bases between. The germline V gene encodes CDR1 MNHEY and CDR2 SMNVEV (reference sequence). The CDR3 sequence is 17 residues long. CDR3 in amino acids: CASSSPRGLRGRETQYF. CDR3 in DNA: TGTGCCAGCAGTTCCCCAAGGGGGCTGCGGGGCCGAGAGACCCAGTACTTC.

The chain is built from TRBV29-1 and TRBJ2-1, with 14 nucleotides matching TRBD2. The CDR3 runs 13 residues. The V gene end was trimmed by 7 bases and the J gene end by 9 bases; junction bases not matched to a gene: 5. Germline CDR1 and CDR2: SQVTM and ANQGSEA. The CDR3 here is CSARTSGGFEQFF. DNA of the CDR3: TGCAGCGCAAGGACTAGCGGGGGGTTTGAGCAGTTCTTC.

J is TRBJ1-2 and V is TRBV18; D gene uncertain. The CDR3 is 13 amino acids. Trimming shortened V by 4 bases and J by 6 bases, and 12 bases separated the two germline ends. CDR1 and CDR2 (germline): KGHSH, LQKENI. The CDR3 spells CASSQESFDGYTF. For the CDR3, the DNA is TGTGCCAGCTCACAGGAGAGTTTCGATGGCTACACCTTC.

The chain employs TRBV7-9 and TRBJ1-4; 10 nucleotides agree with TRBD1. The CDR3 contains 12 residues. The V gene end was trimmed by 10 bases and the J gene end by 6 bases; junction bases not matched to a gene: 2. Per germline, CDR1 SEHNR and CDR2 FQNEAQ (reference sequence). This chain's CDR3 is CAIGTGDEKLFF. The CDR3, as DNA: TGTGCCATCGGGACAGGGGATGAAAAACTGTTTTTT.

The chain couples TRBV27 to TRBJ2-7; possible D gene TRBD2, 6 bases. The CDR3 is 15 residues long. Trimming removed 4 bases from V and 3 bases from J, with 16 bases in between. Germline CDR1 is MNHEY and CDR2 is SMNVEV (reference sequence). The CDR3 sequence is CASSSSRLAVYEQYF. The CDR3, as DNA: TGTGCCAGCAGTTCCTCCAGGTTAGCGGTCTACGAGCAGTACTTC.

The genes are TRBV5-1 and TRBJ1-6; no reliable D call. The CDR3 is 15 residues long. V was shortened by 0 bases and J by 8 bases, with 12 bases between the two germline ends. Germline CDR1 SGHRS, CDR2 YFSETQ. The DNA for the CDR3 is TGCGCCAGCAGCTTGGGGACTTACTCTCATTCACCCCTCCACTTT. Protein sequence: CASSLGTYSHSPLHF.

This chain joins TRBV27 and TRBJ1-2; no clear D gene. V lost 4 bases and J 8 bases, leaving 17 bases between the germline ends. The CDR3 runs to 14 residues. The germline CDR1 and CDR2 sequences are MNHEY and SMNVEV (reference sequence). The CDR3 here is CASSWRGGQGGYTF. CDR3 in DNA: TGTGCCAGCAGTTGGCGGGGTGGGCAAGGCGGCTACACCTTC.

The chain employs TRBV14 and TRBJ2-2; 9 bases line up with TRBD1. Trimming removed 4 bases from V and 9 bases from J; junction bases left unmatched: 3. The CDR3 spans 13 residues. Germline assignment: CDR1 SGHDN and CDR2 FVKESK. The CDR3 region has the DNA TGTGCCAGCAGCCCAGGACAGGGGTGGGAGCTGTTTTTT. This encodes CASSPGQGWELFF.

The CDR3 loop reads CASSVGTGSYEQYF. The DNA of the CDR3 is TGTGCCAGTAGTGTCGGGACAGGTTCCTACGAGCAGTACTTC. The chain joins TRBV19 to TRBJ2-7; TRBD1 matches at 8 bases. Unmatched junction bases numbered 4, after V lost 5 bases and J lost 1 base. Per germline, CDR1 LNHDA and CDR2 SQIVND (reference sequence). The CDR3 loop spans 14 amino acids.

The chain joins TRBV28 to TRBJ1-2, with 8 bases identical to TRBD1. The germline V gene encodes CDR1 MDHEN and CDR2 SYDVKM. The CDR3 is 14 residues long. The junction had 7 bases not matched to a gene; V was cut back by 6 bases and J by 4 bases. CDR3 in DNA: TGTGCCAGCAGCTATACAGGGGGGGGCTATGGCTACACCTTC. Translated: CASSYTGGGYGYTF.

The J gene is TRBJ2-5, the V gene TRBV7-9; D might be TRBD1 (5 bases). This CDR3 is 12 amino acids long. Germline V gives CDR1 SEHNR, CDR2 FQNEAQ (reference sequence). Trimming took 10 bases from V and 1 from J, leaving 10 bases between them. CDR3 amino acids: CATQQGQETQYF. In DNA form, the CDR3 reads TGTGCCACTCAGCAGGGCCAAGAGACCCAGTACTTC.

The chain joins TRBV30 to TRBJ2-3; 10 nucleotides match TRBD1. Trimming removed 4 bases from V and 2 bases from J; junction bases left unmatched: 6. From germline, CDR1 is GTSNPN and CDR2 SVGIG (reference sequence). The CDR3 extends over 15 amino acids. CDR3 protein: CAWTLTGGYTDTQYF. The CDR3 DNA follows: TGTGCCTGGACCTTGACAGGGGGCTACACAGATACGCAGTATTTT.

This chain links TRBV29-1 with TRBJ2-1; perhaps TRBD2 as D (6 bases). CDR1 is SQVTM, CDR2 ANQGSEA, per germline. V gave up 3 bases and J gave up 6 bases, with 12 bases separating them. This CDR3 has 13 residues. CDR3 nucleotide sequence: TGCAGCGTTGACGTACTAGCCTTCAATGAGCAGTTCTTC. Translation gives CSVDVLAFNEQFF.

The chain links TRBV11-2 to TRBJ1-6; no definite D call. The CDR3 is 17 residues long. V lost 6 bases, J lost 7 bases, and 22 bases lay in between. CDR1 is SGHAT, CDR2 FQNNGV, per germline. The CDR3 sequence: CASSSKQLAGANSPLHF. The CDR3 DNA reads TGTGCCAGCAGTTCAAAACAACTGGCAGGCGCAAATTCACCCCTCCACTTT. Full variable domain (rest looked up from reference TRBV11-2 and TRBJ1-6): EAGVAQSPRYKIIEKRQSVAFWCNPISGHATLYWYQQILGQGPKLLIQFQNNGVVDDSQLPKDRFSAERLKGVDSTLKIQPAKLEDSAVYLCASSSKQLAGANSPLHFGNGTRLTVT.

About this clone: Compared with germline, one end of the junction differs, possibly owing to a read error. The CDR3 nucleotides read TGTGCTAGCAGCTTCTTGGACAGTCCCCAAGAGACCCAGTACTTC. This codes for CASSFLDSPQETQYF. The chain combines TRBV7-7 with TRBJ2-5, with D perhaps matching TRBD1 (6 bases). The germline gives CDR1 SSHAT, CDR2 FNYEAQ (reference sequence). This CDR3 is built from 15 residues.

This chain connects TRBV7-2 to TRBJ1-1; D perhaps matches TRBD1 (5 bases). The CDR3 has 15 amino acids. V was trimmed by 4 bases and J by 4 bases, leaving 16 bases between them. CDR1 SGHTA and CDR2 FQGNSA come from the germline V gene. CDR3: CASSSYQGSSTEAFF. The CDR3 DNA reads TGTGCCAGCAGCTCGTATCAGGGCTCTTCCACTGAAGCTTTCTTT.

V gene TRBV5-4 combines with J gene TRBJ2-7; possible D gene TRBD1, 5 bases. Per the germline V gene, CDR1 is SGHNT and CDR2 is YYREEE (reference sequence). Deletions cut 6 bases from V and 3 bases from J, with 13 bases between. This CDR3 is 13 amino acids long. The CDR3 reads CASTQPDSYEQYF. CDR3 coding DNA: TGTGCCAGCACCCAGCCCGACAGCTACGAGCAGTACTTC.

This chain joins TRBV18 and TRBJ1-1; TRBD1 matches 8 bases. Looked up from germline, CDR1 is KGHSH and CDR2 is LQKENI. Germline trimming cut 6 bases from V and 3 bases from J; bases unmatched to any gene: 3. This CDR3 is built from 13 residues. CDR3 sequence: CASSPDRDTEAFF. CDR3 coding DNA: TGTGCCAGCTCCCCGGACAGGGACACTGAAGCTTTCTTT. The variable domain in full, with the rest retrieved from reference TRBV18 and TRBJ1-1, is NAGVMQNPRHLVRRRGQEARLRCSPMKGHSHVYWYRQLPEEGLKFMVYLQKENIIDESGMPKERFSAEFPKEGPSILRIQQVVRGDSAAYFCASSPDRDTEAFFGQGTRLTVV.

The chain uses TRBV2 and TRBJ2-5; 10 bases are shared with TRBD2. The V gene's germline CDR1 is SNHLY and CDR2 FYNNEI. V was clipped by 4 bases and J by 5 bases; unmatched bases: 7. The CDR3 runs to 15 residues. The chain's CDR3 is CASSGLAGGWETQYF. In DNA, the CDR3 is TGTGCCAGCAGTGGTTTAGCGGGGGGATGGGAGACCCAGTACTTC.

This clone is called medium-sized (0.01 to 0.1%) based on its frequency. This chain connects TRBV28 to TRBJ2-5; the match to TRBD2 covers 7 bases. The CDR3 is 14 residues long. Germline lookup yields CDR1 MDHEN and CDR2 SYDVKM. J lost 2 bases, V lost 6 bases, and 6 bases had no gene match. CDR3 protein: CASSNRLAQETQYF. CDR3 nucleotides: TGTGCCAGCAGCAATAGACTAGCTCAAGAGACCCAGTACTTC.

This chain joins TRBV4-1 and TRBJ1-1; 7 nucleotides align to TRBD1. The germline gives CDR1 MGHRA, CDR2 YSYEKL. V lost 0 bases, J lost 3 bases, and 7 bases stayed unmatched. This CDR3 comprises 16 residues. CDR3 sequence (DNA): TGCGCCAGCAGCCAAGAGGCCGCAAGGGGGCACACTGAAGCTTTCTTT. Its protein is CASSQEAARGHTEAFF.

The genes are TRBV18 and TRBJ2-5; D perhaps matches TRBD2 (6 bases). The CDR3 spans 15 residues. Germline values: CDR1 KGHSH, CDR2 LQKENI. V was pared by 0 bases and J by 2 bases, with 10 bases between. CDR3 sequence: CASSPPGGSQETQYF. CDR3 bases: TGTGCCAGCTCACCACCCGGGGGTTCACAAGAGACCCAGTACTTC.

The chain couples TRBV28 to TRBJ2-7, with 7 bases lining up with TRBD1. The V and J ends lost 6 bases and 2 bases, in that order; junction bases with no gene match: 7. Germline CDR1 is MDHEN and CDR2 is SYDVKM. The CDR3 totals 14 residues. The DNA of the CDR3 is TGTGCCAGCAGCCTACAGGGGTCAGCCTACGAGCAGTACTTC. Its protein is CASSLQGSAYEQYF.